These 7 T cell receptor beta chains share one sample of origin, sequenced in a study of T cell changes during pregnancy in multiple sclerosis (dated by TCRdb to the late 2010s). Library preparation employed the immunoSEQ multiplex PCR assay. TCRdb carries this immuneACCESS record with in-frame sequences only. Its versions omit some clonotypes, under half of them owing to an unresolved V gene in the studies checked, with the rest unexplained. The table for this sample lists over 45,000 clones; approximately 85% of them were counted only once. The ten largest clones capture less than 1.5% of the sample. The source material was CD4+ T cells from peripheral blood mononuclear cells, sampled in the second trimester of pregnancy. Every receptor here comes from a female donor with multiple sclerosis, enrolled in a pregnancy study.

The chain has TRBV28 and TRBJ1-5, with D maybe TRBD1 (5 bases). Trimming removed 1 base at V and 6 bases at J, with 7 bases between. Germline V lookup: CDR1 MDHEN, CDR2 SYDVKM. This CDR3 has 13 amino acids. This CDR3 reads CASSLLRGQPQHF. Written as DNA, the CDR3 is TGTGCCAGCAGTTTATTAAGGGGTCAGCCCCAGCATTTT.

The chain carries TRBV29-1 and TRBJ2-7; 9 bases align to TRBD2. V shed 7 bases and J 6 bases; nucleotides not matched to a gene: 7. Germline V gene sequence: CDR1 SQVTM, CDR2 ANQGSEA. The CDR3 consists of 12 residues. The CDR3 sequence: CSAGTSSVEQYF. The CDR3 nucleotides read TGCAGCGCTGGGACTAGCAGCGTCGAGCAGTACTTC.

V is TRBV29-1 and J is TRBJ2-3; 10 nucleotides agree with TRBD2. The CDR3 totals 18 residues. The V gene end was trimmed by 5 bases and the J gene end by 0 bases; junction bases not matched to a gene: 14. Germline assignment: CDR1 SQVTM and CDR2 ANQGSEA. CDR3 nucleotide sequence: TGCAGCGTTTGGACTAGCGGAAAATTCATAGCTAGCACAGATACGCAGTATTTT. Protein product: CSVWTSGKFIASTDTQYF.

This clone was counted a few times. The genes are TRBV7-2 and TRBJ2-4; 7 bases are shared with TRBD1. The germline gives CDR1 SGHTA, CDR2 FQGNSA. The ends lost 0 bases at V and 0 bases at J; junction bases unmatched: 11. CDR3 length: 19 residues. DNA for the CDR3: TGTGCCAGCAGCTTAGCGTTCACAGGGGCGGAACTAGCCAAAAACATTCAGTACTTC. This translates into CASSLAFTGAELAKNIQYF. Together with reference TRBV7-2 and TRBJ2-4, the CDR3 gives the full variable domain: GAGVSQSPSNKVTEKGKDVELRCDPISGHTALYWYRQSLGQGLEFLIYFQGNSAPDKSGLPSDRFSAERTGGSVSTLTIQRTQQEDSAVYLCASSLAFTGAELAKNIQYFGAGTRLSVL.

The V and J genes are TRBV10-3 and TRBJ2-2; no definite D call. The CDR3 spans 14 residues. Germline values: CDR1 ENHRY, CDR2 SYGVKD. Trimming pared 6 bases from V and 4 bases from J, leaving 12 bases between. The CDR3 DNA follows: TGTGCCATCAGCGGGTCCGACGGCACCGGGGAGCTGTTTTTT. This gives the protein CAISGSDGTGELFF.

The J gene is TRBJ1-1, the V gene TRBV4-2; D remains ambiguous. V lost 1 base and J 5 bases, leaving 8 bases between the germline ends. The CDR3 runs to 13 residues. The germline CDR1 and CDR2 sequences are LGHNA and YNFKEQ. The CDR3 coding sequence is TGTGCCAGCAGCCAAGTGACGGGGACTGAAGCTTTCTTT. It specifies CASSQVTGTEAFF.

The CDR3 DNA reads TGTGCCATCAGGATCCCCGCGATATCCTACGAGCAGTACTTC. Protein sequence: CAIRIPAISYEQYF. V and J are TRBV10-3 and TRBJ2-7, with unresolved D. This CDR3 is built from 14 residues. Trimming removed 6 bases at V and 1 base at J, with 13 bases between. Germline loops: CDR1 ENHRY, CDR2 SYGVKD.